Each of the 13 T cell receptor beta chains below was sequenced from the same sample in a study of T cell responses to AZD1222 COVID-19 vaccine. Sequencing was performed with immunoSEQ multiplex PCR; in TCRdb, only in-frame clones are kept and a portion is missing. The table lists approximately 68,000 clones, over 75% of them singletons. The material sequenced was peripheral blood, taken on day 0 of AZD1222 vaccination. These receptors were obtained from an adult in good health.

This chain uses TRBV9 with TRBJ2-3, with 10 bases lining up with TRBD1. Germline V gene lookup returns CDR1 SGDLS and CDR2 YYNGEE. Unmatched junction bases numbered 2, after V lost 0 bases and J lost 4 bases. The CDR3 covers 15 residues. This chain's CDR3 is CASSVVTGGPDTQYF. The CDR3 coding sequence is TGTGCCAGCAGCGTAGTGACAGGGGGCCCAGATACGCAGTATTTT.

Concerning this clone itself: Other DNA sequences from this sample encode an identical CDR3 as well. This chain links TRBV5-4 with TRBJ2-5; TRBD1 matches 9 bases. CDR1 is SGHNT, CDR2 YYREEE, per germline (reference sequence). The CDR3 has 15 amino acids. V lost 0 bases, J lost 4 bases, and 4 bases stayed unmatched. The CDR3 region has the DNA TGTGCCAGCAGCTTGGGGGGACAGGGAGGAGAGACCCAGTACTTC. It is translated as CASSLGGQGGETQYF. The variable domain in full, completed from reference TRBV5-4 and TRBJ2-5, reads ETGVTQSPTHLIKTRGQQVTLRCSSQSGHNTVSWYQQALGQGPQFIFQYYREEENGRGNFPPRFSGLQFPNYSSELNVNALELDDSALYLCASSLGGQGGETQYFGPGTRLLVL.

CDR3 residues: CAISDQGASTEAFF. For the CDR3, the DNA is TGTGCCATCAGTGACCAGGGGGCGTCCACTGAAGCTTTCTTT. The chain links TRBV10-3 to TRBJ1-1; 8 bases line up with TRBD1. V was pared by 3 bases and J by 4 bases, with 4 bases of the junction left unmatched. This CDR3 has 14 amino acids. Germline CDR1 is ENHRY and CDR2 is SYGVKD.

The V and J genes are TRBV2 and TRBJ2-6, with D unresolved. Trimming removed 6 bases from V and 4 bases from J, with 16 bases in between. CDR1 and CDR2 (germline): SNHLY, FYNNEI. CDR3 size: 16 residues. CDR3 loop: CASRSSRSSGANVLTF. CDR3 sequence (DNA): TGTGCCAGCAGAAGTTCTAGAAGCTCCGGGGCCAACGTCCTGACTTTC. The full variable domain, rest sourced from reference TRBV2 and TRBJ2-6, is EPEVTQTPSHQVTQMGQEVILRCVPISNHLYFYWYRQILGQKVEFLVSFYNNEISEKSEIFDDQFSVERPDGSNFTLKIRSTKLEDSAMYFCASRSSRSSGANVLTFGAGSRLTVL.

The V and J genes are TRBV5-6 and TRBJ1-5; no clear D gene. The CDR3 consists of 15 residues. Trimming shortened V by 2 bases and J by 1 base, and 10 bases separated the two germline ends. Germline values: CDR1 SGHDT, CDR2 YYEEEE. CDR3 coding DNA: TGTGCCAGCAGCTTTGGGGTCGTAAGCAATCAGCCCCAGCATTTT. Amino acids: CASSFGVVSNQPQHF.

V and J are TRBV3-1 (or the pseudogene TRBV3-2) and TRBJ1-5, with D possibly being TRBD1 (6 bases). This CDR3 spans 18 amino acids. Trimming pared 0 bases from V and 2 bases from J, leaving 17 bases between. Per germline, CDR1 LGHDT and CDR2 YNNKEL (reference sequence). The CDR3 here is CASSQDYTGAGGNQPQHF. CDR3 nucleotide sequence: TGTGCCAGCAGCCAAGATTACACGGGGGCTGGGGGCAATCAGCCCCAGCATTTT.

V is TRBV6-5 and J is TRBJ1-1, with D possibly being TRBD1 (5 bases). The V and J ends lost 7 bases and 4 bases respectively, with 13 bases between them. CDR3 size: 13 residues. Germline CDR1 and CDR2: MNHEY and SVGAGI. CDR3 loop: CASKGRGVTEAFF. The CDR3 DNA follows: TGTGCCAGCAAAGGGCGGGGGGTCACTGAAGCTTTCTTT.

The chain joins TRBV30 to TRBJ1-3, with D unclear. The germline V gene encodes CDR1 GTSNPN and CDR2 SVGIG (reference sequence). CDR3 size: 15 residues. V lost 2 bases to trimming and J lost 0 bases, with 11 bases between them. DNA for the CDR3: TGTGCCTGGAGTAAGGACGGGAGCTCTGGAAACACCATATATTTT. Translated, it gives CAWSKDGSSGNTIYF.

J is TRBJ2-5 and V is TRBV28; 10 bases are a match to TRBD1. Germline CDR1 reads MDHEN; CDR2 reads SYDVKM. CDR3 size: 17 residues. J lost 5 bases, V lost 4 bases, and 13 bases had no gene match. This CDR3 reads CASSSPIRQGAGETQYF. The CDR3 bases are TGTGCCAGCAGTTCCCCCATAAGACAGGGGGCGGGGGAGACCCAGTACTTC.

This chain uses TRBV2 with TRBJ2-3, with D possibly TRBD2 on 5 matching bases. The CDR3 has 12 amino acids. Germline assignment: CDR1 SNHLY and CDR2 FYNNEI. V lost 6 bases and J lost 1, with 5 bases in between. CDR3 region: CASSGGTDTQYF. The CDR3, as DNA: TGTGCCAGCAGCGGGGGCACAGATACGCAGTATTTT. Based on the CDR3 plus reference TRBV2 and TRBJ2-3, the full variable domain is EPEVTQTPSHQVTQMGQEVILRCVPISNHLYFYWYRQILGQKVEFLVSFYNNEISEKSEIFDDQFSVERPDGSNFTLKIRSTKLEDSAMYFCASSGGTDTQYFGPGTRLTVL.

This clone was detected only once. The chain is built from TRBV30 and TRBJ2-4; weak D call: TRBD2 (5 bases). This CDR3 contains 17 residues. The germline V gene encodes CDR1 GTSNPN and CDR2 SVGIG (reference sequence). V was trimmed by 3 bases and J by 0 bases, leaving 18 bases between them. CDR3: CAWSPRRERAAKNIQYF. CDR3 sequence (DNA): TGTGCCTGGAGCCCTCGCCGGGAAAGGGCAGCCAAAAACATTCAGTACTTC.

The chain recombines TRBV30 with TRBJ1-2; 9 bases agree with TRBD1. Germline assignment: CDR1 GTSNPN and CDR2 SVGIG (reference sequence). The length of the CDR3 is 13 residues. The V segment lost 4 bases and the J segment 3 bases; nucleotides outside the gene matches: 3. CDR3 sequence reads: CAWKRTGDYGYTF. Here the CDR3 DNA reads TGTGCCTGGAAACGGACAGGGGACTATGGCTACACCTTC.

V is TRBV5-6 and J is TRBJ2-3, with D possibly being TRBD2 (6 bases). Germline CDR1 SGHDT, CDR2 YYEEEE. The CDR3 covers 16 residues. V gave up 4 bases and J gave up 2 bases, with 17 bases separating them. The DNA for the CDR3 is TGTGCCAGCAGCCTATTGACTAGTAGGTACACAGATACGCAGTATTTT. Translation gives CASSLLTSRYTDTQYF.